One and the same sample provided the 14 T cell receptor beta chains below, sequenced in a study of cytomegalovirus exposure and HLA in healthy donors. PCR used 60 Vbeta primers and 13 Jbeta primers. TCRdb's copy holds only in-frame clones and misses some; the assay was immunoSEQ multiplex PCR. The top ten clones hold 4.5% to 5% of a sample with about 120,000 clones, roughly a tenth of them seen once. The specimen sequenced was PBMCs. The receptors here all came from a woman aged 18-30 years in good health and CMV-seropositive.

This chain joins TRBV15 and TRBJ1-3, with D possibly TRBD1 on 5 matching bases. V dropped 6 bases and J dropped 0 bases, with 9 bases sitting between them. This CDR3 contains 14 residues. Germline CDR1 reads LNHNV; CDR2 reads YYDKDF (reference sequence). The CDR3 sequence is CATRIGVSGNTIYF. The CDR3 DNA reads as TGTGCCACCAGGATAGGGGTCTCTGGAAACACCATATATTTT.

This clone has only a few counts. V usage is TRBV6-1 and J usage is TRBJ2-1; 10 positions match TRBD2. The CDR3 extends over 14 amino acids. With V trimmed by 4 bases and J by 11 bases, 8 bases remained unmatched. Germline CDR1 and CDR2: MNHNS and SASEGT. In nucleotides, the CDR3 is TGTGCCAGCAGTGGCGGACTAGCGGAGAAACAGCAGTTCTTC. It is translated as CASSGGLAEKQQFF.

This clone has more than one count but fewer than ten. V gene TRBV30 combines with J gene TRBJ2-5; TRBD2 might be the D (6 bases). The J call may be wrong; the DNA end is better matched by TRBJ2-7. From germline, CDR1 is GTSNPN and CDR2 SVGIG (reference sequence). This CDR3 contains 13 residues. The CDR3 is CAWGGTLGSEQYF. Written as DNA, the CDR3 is TGTGCCTGGGGGGGGACCTTAGGGTCCGAGCAGTACTTC.

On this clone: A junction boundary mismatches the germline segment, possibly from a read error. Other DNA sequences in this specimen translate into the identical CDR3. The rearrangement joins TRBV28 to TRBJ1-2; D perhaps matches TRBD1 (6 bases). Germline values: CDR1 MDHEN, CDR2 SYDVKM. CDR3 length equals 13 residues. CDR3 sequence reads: CASSQGGDYGYTF. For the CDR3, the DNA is TGTGCTAGCAGCCAAGGGGGAGACTATGGCTACACCTTC.

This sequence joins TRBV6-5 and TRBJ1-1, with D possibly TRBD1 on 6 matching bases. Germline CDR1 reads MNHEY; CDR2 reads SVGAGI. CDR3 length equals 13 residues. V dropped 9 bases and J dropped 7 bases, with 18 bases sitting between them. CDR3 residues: CASLERATGEAFF. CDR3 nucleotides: TGTGCCAGTCTCGAGAGGGCGACAGGTGAAGCTTTCTTT.

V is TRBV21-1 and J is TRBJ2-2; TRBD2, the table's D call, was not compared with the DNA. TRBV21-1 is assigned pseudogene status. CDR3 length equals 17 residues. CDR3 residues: CASRDTTSSVWTGELFF. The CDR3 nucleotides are TGTGCCAGCAGAGACACAACTAGTTCCGTTTGGACCGGGGAGCTGTTTTTT.

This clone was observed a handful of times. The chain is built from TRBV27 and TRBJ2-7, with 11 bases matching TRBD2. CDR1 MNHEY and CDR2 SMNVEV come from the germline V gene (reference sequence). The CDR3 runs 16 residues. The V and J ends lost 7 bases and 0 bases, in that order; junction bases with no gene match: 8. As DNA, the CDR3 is TGTGCCAGCAAGATGAGAACTAGCGGGGGCTCCTACGAGCAGTACTTC. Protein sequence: CASKMRTSGGSYEQYF.

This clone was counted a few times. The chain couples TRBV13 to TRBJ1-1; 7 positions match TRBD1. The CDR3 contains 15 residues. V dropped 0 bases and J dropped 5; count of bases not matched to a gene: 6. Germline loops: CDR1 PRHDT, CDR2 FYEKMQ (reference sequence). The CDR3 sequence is CASSLGTKQGTEAFF. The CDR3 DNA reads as TGTGCCAGCAGCTTAGGCACGAAACAGGGGACTGAAGCTTTCTTT.

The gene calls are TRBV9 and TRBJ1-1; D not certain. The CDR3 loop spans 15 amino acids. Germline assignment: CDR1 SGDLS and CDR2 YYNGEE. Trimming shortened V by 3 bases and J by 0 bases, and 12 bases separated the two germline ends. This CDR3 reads CASSASPGLNTEAFF. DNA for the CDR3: TGTGCCAGCAGCGCGTCCCCGGGGTTGAACACTGAAGCTTTCTTT.

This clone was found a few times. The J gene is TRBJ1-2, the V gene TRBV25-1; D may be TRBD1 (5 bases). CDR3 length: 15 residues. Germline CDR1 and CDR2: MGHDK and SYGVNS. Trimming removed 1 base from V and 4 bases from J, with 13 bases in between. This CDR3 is CASSELEGRIYGYTF. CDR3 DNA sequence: TGTGCCAGCAGTGAATTGGAGGGGCGTATCTATGGCTACACCTTC.

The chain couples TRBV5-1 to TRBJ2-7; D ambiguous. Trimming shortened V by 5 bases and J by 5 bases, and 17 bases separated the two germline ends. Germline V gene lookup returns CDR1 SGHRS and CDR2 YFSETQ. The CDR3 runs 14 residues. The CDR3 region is CASRVSRPTDEQYF. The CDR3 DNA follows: TGCGCCAGCAGAGTGTCCAGGCCAACGGACGAGCAGTACTTC.

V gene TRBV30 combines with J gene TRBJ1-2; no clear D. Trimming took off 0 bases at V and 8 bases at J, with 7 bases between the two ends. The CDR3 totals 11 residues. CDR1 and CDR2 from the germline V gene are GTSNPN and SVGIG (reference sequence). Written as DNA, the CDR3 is TGTGCCTGGAGTGTTAATGAGGGCTACACCTTC. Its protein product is CAWSVNEGYTF. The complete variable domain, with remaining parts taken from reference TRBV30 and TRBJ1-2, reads SQTIHQWPATLVQPVGSPLSLECTVEGTSNPNLYWYRQAAGRGLQLLFYSVGIGQISSEVPQNLSASRPQDRQFILSSKKLLLSDSGFYLCAWSVNEGYTFGSGTRLTVV.

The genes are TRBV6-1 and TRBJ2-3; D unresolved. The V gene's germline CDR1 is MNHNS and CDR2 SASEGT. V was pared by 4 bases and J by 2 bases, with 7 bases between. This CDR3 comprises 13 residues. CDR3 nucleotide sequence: TGTGCCAGCAGTGGACTCTACACAGATACGCAGTATTTT. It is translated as CASSGLYTDTQYF.

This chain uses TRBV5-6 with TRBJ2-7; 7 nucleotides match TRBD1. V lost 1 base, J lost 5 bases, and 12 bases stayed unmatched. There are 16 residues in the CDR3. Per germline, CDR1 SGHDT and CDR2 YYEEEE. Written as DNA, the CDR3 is TGTGCCAGCAGCTTGAAATGGAGGACAGGATCGAACGAGCAGTACTTC. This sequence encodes CASSLKWRTGSNEQYF.